These 32 T cell receptor beta chains were all obtained from the same sample, sequenced in a study of T cell changes during pregnancy in multiple sclerosis. Clones were read by immunoSEQ multiplex PCR, and TCRdb kept only the in-frame ones, dropping some. Of some 25,000 clones listed, around nine tenths are singletons. The specimen was CD4+ T cells from peripheral blood mononuclear cells, collected in the second trimester of pregnancy. The receptors were sampled from a female donor in good health, enrolled as a control in a pregnancy study.

The chain recombines TRBV9 with TRBJ1-6; TRBD1 matches at 7 bases. The V and J ends lost 1 base and 5 bases, in that order; junction bases with no gene match: 3. Germline V gives CDR1 SGDLS, CDR2 YYNGEE. The CDR3 contains 15 residues. DNA of the CDR3: TGTGCCAGCAGCGTACGGACAGGCCATAATTCACCCCTCCACTTT. It is translated as CASSVRTGHNSPLHF. The full variable domain, rest sourced from reference TRBV9 and TRBJ1-6, is DSGVTQTPKHLITATGQRVTLRCSPRSGDLSVYWYQQSLDQGLQFLIQYYNGEERAKGNILERFSAQQFPDLHSELNLSSLELGDSALYFCASSVRTGHNSPLHFGNGTRLTVT.

This chain connects TRBV5-1 to TRBJ2-1, with 9 bases lining up with TRBD1. CDR3 length: 14 residues. V lost 4 bases and J lost 10; bases outside the gene matches: 9. Germline CDR1 is SGHRS and CDR2 is YFSETQ. CDR3 DNA: TGCGCCAGCAGCCCTATACAGGGGGCTGGGGAGCAGTTCTTC. Its protein is CASSPIQGAGEQFF.

J is TRBJ2-1 and V is TRBV7-9; 7 positions match TRBD1. Germline CDR1 and CDR2: SEHNR and FQNEAQ (reference sequence). CDR3 length equals 16 residues. The V and J ends lost 1 base and 0 bases, in that order; junction bases with no gene match: 3. The CDR3 bases are TGTGCCAGCAGCTTAGGGGCAGGGGGCTCCTACAATGAGCAGTTCTTC. This gives the protein CASSLGAGGSYNEQFF.

The chain joins TRBV29-1 to TRBJ1-2; D is perhaps TRBD1 (6 bases). Germline V gives CDR1 SQVTM, CDR2 ANQGSEA. The CDR3 sequence is 13 residues long. Trimming took off 5 bases at V and 10 bases at J, with 20 bases between the two ends. CDR3 residues: CSVLTGLQRDYTF. DNA for the CDR3: TGCAGCGTTTTGACAGGCCTCCAGAGGGACTACACCTTC.

This chain joins TRBV6-1 and TRBJ1-2, with D possibly TRBD1 on 5 matching bases. The CDR3 runs 15 residues. The V gene lost 1 base and the J gene lost 2 bases, with 11 bases spanning the gap. CDR1 is MNHNS and CDR2 is SASEGT in the germline V gene. In DNA form, the CDR3 reads TGTGCCAGCAGTGAAGAAGGGGCAGGGAACTATGGCTACACCTTC. This translates into CASSEEGAGNYGYTF.

V is TRBV19 and J is TRBJ2-7; D is perhaps TRBD1 (5 bases). The CDR3 runs 18 residues. Trimming took off 3 bases at V and 7 bases at J, with 28 bases between the two ends. CDR1 and CDR2 (germline): LNHDA, SQIVND (reference sequence). CDR3: CASSIQGDHRISRLEQYF. CDR3 DNA sequence: TGTGCCAGTAGTATTCAGGGCGACCACCGGATTTCAAGACTGGAGCAGTACTTC.

The chain is built from TRBV9 and TRBJ2-7, with D perhaps matching TRBD1 (7 bases). The V and J ends lost 3 bases and 2 bases respectively, with 15 bases between them. The germline V gene has CDR1 SGDLS and CDR2 YYNGEE. This CDR3 region has 15 residues. The CDR3 region is CASSGNDREAYEQYF. The CDR3 nucleotides read TGTGCCAGCAGCGGAAACGACAGGGAGGCCTACGAGCAGTACTTC.

The gene calls are TRBV4-3 and TRBJ2-7; D might be TRBD2 (6 bases). The V and J ends lost 1 base and 7 bases respectively, with 20 bases between them. This CDR3 is built from 16 residues. Germline CDR1 LGHNA, CDR2 YSLEER. The CDR3 loop reads CASSQAVAGRVGEQYF. CDR3 DNA sequence: TGCGCCAGCAGCCAAGCCGTCGCGGGAAGGGTAGGTGAGCAGTACTTC.

There are a few counts of this clone. The rearrangement joins TRBV28 to TRBJ1-1; 7 nucleotides align to TRBD1. The CDR3 contains 15 residues. V dropped 4 bases and J dropped 2; count of bases not matched to a gene: 7. In germline, CDR1 is MDHEN, CDR2 SYDVKM. CDR3 sequence: CASSSLKGGNTEAFF. Written as DNA, the CDR3 is TGTGCCAGCAGTTCCCTCAAAGGGGGCAACACTGAAGCTTTCTTT.

DNA of the CDR3: TGCGCCAGCAGCCGCCAGGGACAGGGGGCTGTAAATGAGCAGTTCTTC. Amino acid sequence: CASSRQGQGAVNEQFF. The V and J genes are TRBV4-1 and TRBJ2-1; 12 nucleotides agree with TRBD1. Germline V gene sequence: CDR1 MGHRA, CDR2 YSYEKL. Unmatched junction bases numbered 8, after V lost 4 bases and J lost 7 bases. This CDR3 has 16 amino acids.

The chain combines TRBV9 with TRBJ1-2, with D perhaps matching TRBD1 (6 bases). CDR1 and CDR2 from the germline V gene are SGDLS and YYNGEE. V was clipped by 0 bases and J by 8 bases, with 17 bases between them. The CDR3 consists of 15 residues. The CDR3 sequence is CASSVGGATGQGYTF. CDR3 DNA sequence: TGTGCCAGCAGCGTAGGTGGGGCAACAGGGCAGGGCTACACCTTC.

This clone qualifies as medium-sized. The chain joins TRBV9 to TRBJ1-1; no definite D call. V was clipped by 0 bases and J by 0 bases, with 6 bases between them. Germline assignment: CDR1 SGDLS and CDR2 YYNGEE. CDR3 length equals 14 residues. DNA for the CDR3: TGTGCCAGCAGCGTAGAAGGAGTGAACACTGAAGCTTTCTTT. It encodes CASSVEGVNTEAFF. The full variable domain, with the rest looked up from reference TRBV9 and TRBJ1-1, is DSGVTQTPKHLITATGQRVTLRCSPRSGDLSVYWYQQSLDQGLQFLIQYYNGEERAKGNILERFSAQQFPDLHSELNLSSLELGDSALYFCASSVEGVNTEAFFGQGTRLTVV.

The chain is built from TRBV5-1 and TRBJ1-4; D might be TRBD1 (6 bases). Trimming shortened V by 0 bases and J by 11 bases, and 8 bases separated the two germline ends. The CDR3 totals 12 residues. The germline V gene has CDR1 SGHRS and CDR2 YFSETQ. The CDR3 here is CASSLDTGKLFF. CDR3 bases: TGCGCCAGCAGCTTGGATACAGGGAAACTGTTTTTT.

The chain joins TRBV10-2 to TRBJ2-7, with D perhaps TRBD2 (5 bases). This CDR3 is built from 15 residues. The V end was cut by 0 bases, the J end by 0 bases, with 9 bases between. CDR1 and CDR2 from the germline V gene are WSHSY and SAAADI. In DNA, the CDR3 is TGCGCCAGCAGTGAGTCTGGACTTATCTCCTACGAGCAGTACTTC. Translation: CASSESGLISYEQYF.

The CDR3 nucleotides read TGTGCCAGCAGTGCGCAGCCCGGGACTCTTAAACTGCAGTTCTTC. It yields the protein CASSAQPGTLKLQFF. The chain recombines TRBV28 with TRBJ2-1; D is possibly TRBD2 (6 bases). With 5 bases removed from V and 12 bases from J, the gap between germline ends came to 23 bases. CDR1 MDHEN and CDR2 SYDVKM come from the germline V gene. This CDR3 has 15 residues.

The rearrangement uses TRBV29-1 and TRBJ1-1; D not certain. In germline, CDR1 is SQVTM, CDR2 ANQGSEA. With 6 bases removed from V and 0 bases from J, the gap between germline ends came to 11 bases. The CDR3 is 13 amino acids. For the CDR3, the DNA is TGCAGCGTAGCCAGGAGGATGAACACTGAAGCTTTCTTT. Protein product: CSVARRMNTEAFF.

This chain uses TRBV9 with TRBJ2-7; 7 bases line up with TRBD2. The CDR3 contains 16 residues. After removal of 3 bases from V and 7 bases from J, the junction contained 16 bases not matched to a gene. Germline CDR1 reads SGDLS; CDR2 reads YYNGEE. Written as DNA, the CDR3 is TGTGCCAGCAGCGCCCCCCGGGGGGACGCCCCGGGAGAGCAGTACTTC. Translation: CASSAPRGDAPGEQYF.

This chain uses TRBV30 with TRBJ1-2, with 9 bases lining up with TRBD1. The CDR3 contains 14 residues. V lost 5 bases to trimming and J lost 4 bases; unmatched junction nucleotides: 8. In germline, CDR1 is GTSNPN, CDR2 SVGIG (reference sequence). The CDR3 spells CAWERTGGFYGYTF. The CDR3 nucleotides read TGTGCCTGGGAAAGAACAGGGGGCTTCTATGGCTACACCTTC.

The chain is built from TRBV7-2 and TRBJ2-3, with D maybe TRBD2 (5 bases). Trimming removed 6 bases at V and 0 bases at J, with 10 bases between. CDR1 is SGHTA and CDR2 is FQGNSA in the germline V gene. The CDR3 has 14 amino acids. Written as DNA, the CDR3 is TGTGCCAGCAGTTCGGACTGGAGCACAGATACGCAGTATTTT. It specifies CASSSDWSTDTQYF.

The J gene is TRBJ2-7, the V gene TRBV29-1; a possible D gene is TRBD1 (6 bases). Germline values: CDR1 SQVTM, CDR2 ANQGSEA. V was trimmed by 1 base and J by 7 bases, leaving 11 bases between them. The CDR3 length is 12 residues. Here the CDR3 reads CSVEVLDREQYF. As DNA, the CDR3 is TGCAGCGTTGAAGTCCTCGACAGGGAGCAGTACTTC.

V usage is TRBV7-2 and J usage is TRBJ2-2; the match to TRBD1 covers 8 bases. Germline-derived CDR1 and CDR2 are SGHTA and FQGNSA. V lost 1 base to trimming and J lost 3 bases; unmatched junction nucleotides: 7. The CDR3 has 17 residues. The CDR3 DNA sequence: TGTGCCAGCAGCTTAGATTGGGACAGGAGCTACACCGGGGAGCTGTTTTTT. Its protein product is CASSLDWDRSYTGELFF.

The chain is built from TRBV18 and TRBJ1-3; 8 nucleotides line up with TRBD1. CDR1 and CDR2 from the germline V gene are KGHSH and LQKENI. V dropped 2 bases and J dropped 4; count of bases not matched to a gene: 4. CDR3 length equals 15 residues. Here the CDR3 reads CASSPAGQGGNTIYF. The CDR3 DNA follows: TGTGCCAGCTCACCAGCCGGACAGGGAGGAAACACCATATATTTT.

The chain carries TRBV5-6 and TRBJ1-3, with D perhaps TRBD1 (6 bases). V was clipped by 0 bases and J by 4 bases, with 14 bases between them. Germline V gene sequence: CDR1 SGHDT, CDR2 YYEEEE. The CDR3 sequence is 16 residues long. The CDR3 here is CASSLVPGAGGNTIYF. The CDR3 nucleotides read TGTGCCAGCAGCTTGGTCCCAGGGGCTGGGGGAAACACCATATATTTT.

This clone was seen a few times. J is TRBJ1-1 and V is TRBV10-3; D uncertain. The V gene's germline CDR1 is ENHRY and CDR2 SYGVKD. Trimming took 0 bases from V and 1 from J, leaving 6 bases between them. CDR3 length: 14 residues. The CDR3 nucleotides are TGTGCCATCAGTGAGTCGAGATCGAACACTGAAGCTTTCTTT. Translating gives CAISESRSNTEAFF.

The V gene is TRBV28, the J gene TRBJ2-6; 7 nucleotides agree with TRBD1. This CDR3 contains 16 residues. J lost 2 bases, V lost 4 bases, and 5 bases had no gene match. Germline V gives CDR1 MDHEN, CDR2 SYDVKM. The CDR3 sequence: CASSSPRGTGANVLTF. CDR3 bases: TGTGCCAGCAGTTCGCCCAGGGGGACTGGGGCCAACGTCCTGACTTTC.

V and J are TRBV9 and TRBJ1-2; no clear D gene. This CDR3 is 14 amino acids long. Trimming removed 0 bases from V and 4 bases from J, with 10 bases in between. CDR1 and CDR2 from the germline V gene are SGDLS and YYNGEE. CDR3 nucleotides: TGTGCCAGCAGCGTAGCAGCCCAGGCCTATGGCTACACCTTC. This translates into CASSVAAQAYGYTF.

The chain joins TRBV18 to TRBJ1-1; 8 nucleotides align to TRBD1. CDR3 length: 13 amino acids. J was trimmed by 3 bases and V by 3 bases; bases with no gene match: 0. CDR1 and CDR2 (germline): KGHSH, LQKENI. The CDR3 loop reads CASSPTGDTEAFF. The CDR3 DNA follows: TGTGCCAGCTCACCGACAGGGGACACTGAAGCTTTCTTT.

The V gene is TRBV5-3, the J gene TRBJ2-4; no firm D call. TRBV5-3 qualifies as an ORF whose function is uncertain. The CDR3 is 13 amino acids. Trimming removed 4 bases from V and 7 bases from J, with 12 bases in between. CDR3 coding DNA: TGTGCCAGAAGCCCCCCCCAGTTGAACATTCAGTACTTC. Translation gives CARSPPQLNIQYF.

The rearrangement links TRBV5-1 to TRBJ2-1; TRBD2 matches at 7 bases. CDR3 size: 15 residues. Germline V lookup: CDR1 SGHRS, CDR2 YFSETQ. V gave up 4 bases and J gave up 0 bases; unmatched junction bases: 4. The chain's CDR3 is CASSIPSGSYNEQFF. The CDR3 DNA reads TGCGCCAGCAGCATCCCTAGCGGCTCCTACAATGAGCAGTTCTTC.

This chain joins TRBV5-1 and TRBJ1-2; D is possibly TRBD1 (5 bases). CDR1 is SGHRS and CDR2 is YFSETQ in the germline V gene. Deletions cut 1 base from V and 1 base from J, with 17 bases between. The CDR3 contains 17 residues. The CDR3 spells CASSLNGAGRDNYGYTF. The CDR3 DNA reads TGCGCCAGCAGCTTGAACGGGGCAGGGAGGGATAACTATGGCTACACCTTC.

The rearrangement joins TRBV5-5 to TRBJ2-4, with 9 bases aligning to TRBD1. Unmatched junction bases numbered 7, after V lost 4 bases and J lost 2 bases. The CDR3 is made up of 16 amino acids. CDR1 and CDR2 from the germline V gene are SGHKS and YYEKEE (reference sequence). The CDR3 coding sequence is TGTGCCAGCAGCAGAACAGGGGGCGCGTCCAAAAACATTCAGTACTTC. Amino acid sequence: CASSRTGGASKNIQYF.

This clone was recorded a few times. The V gene is TRBV19, the J gene TRBJ1-5, with 8 nucleotides matching TRBD1. V was pared by 1 base and J by 5 bases, with 7 bases of the junction left unmatched. The CDR3 has 16 amino acids. The germline V gene encodes CDR1 LNHDA and CDR2 SQIVND (reference sequence). CDR3 DNA: TGTGCCAGTAGTATAGGGACAGGGATATTGGATCAGCCCCAGCATTTT. Its protein product is CASSIGTGILDQPQHF. The full variable domain, its missing parts supplied by reference TRBV19 and TRBJ1-5, is DGGITQSPKYLFRKEGQNVTLSCEQNLNHDAMYWYRQDPGQGLRLIYYSQIVNDFQKGDIAEGYSVSREKKESFPLTVTSAQKNPTAFYLCASSIGTGILDQPQHFGDGTRLSIL.